Each of the 23 T cell receptor beta chains below was sequenced from the same sample in a study of blood T cells in healthy people across ages. Sample-barcoded 5' priming and a J-beta primer mix drove a second PCR of roughly 6 to 12 cycles. One entry per CDR3 protein, called by TCRdb with MiXCR from the 5' RACE reads. Among approximately 900,000 distinct CDR3 sequences listed, under 50% were seen once. The specimen sequenced was blood. The receptors originated from a man aged 25 to 45 in good health.

This rearrangement joins TRBV10-3 to TRBJ1-5, with no clear D. The V end was cut by 4 bases, the J end by 1 base, with 8 bases between. The germline V gene encodes CDR1 ENHRY and CDR2 SYGVKD. CDR3 length: 14 residues. The CDR3 sequence: CAISGHESNQPQHF. CDR3 DNA sequence: TGTGCCATCAGTGGACACGAAAGCAATCAGCCCCAGCATTTT.

This clonotype has just a few counts. The chain carries TRBV5-1 and TRBJ2-3; TRBD2 aligns across 10 bases. Trimming cost V 6 bases and J 4 bases; bases outside gene matches: 8. This CDR3 has 15 amino acids. Per the germline V gene, CDR1 is SGHRS and CDR2 is YFSETQ. This chain's CDR3 is CASKSVAGGPDTQYF. In DNA, the CDR3 is TGCGCCAGCAAAAGTGTAGCGGGGGGCCCAGATACGCAGTATTTT.

The V and J genes are TRBV20-1 and TRBJ2-3, with D possibly TRBD1 on 6 matching bases. Germline CDR1 DFQATT, CDR2 SNEGSKA (reference sequence). The ends were cut back, 5 bases at V and 0 bases at J, with 12 bases in the middle. The length of the CDR3 is 14 residues. The CDR3 coding sequence is TGCAGTGCTCCCAGGGGATCTAGCACAGATACGCAGTATTTT. It specifies CSAPRGSSTDTQYF.

This clonotype was counted between two and nine times. The V gene is TRBV4-1, the J gene TRBJ2-7; D is ambiguous. The V gene's germline CDR1 is MGHRA and CDR2 YSYEKL. V dropped 4 bases and J dropped 3 bases, with 10 bases sitting between them. The CDR3 is 13 amino acids. Here the CDR3 reads CASSPGPNYEQYF. DNA of the CDR3: TGCGCCAGCAGCCCCGGACCCAACTACGAGCAGTACTTC.

CDR3 in DNA: TGTGCCAGCAGCCACAGGAGGAGCACTACCTACAATGAGCAGTTCTTC. Amino acids: CASSHRRSTTYNEQFF. The rearrangement links TRBV6-6 to TRBJ2-1; D could derive from TRBD1 or TRBD2 (5 bases each). V was cut by 6 bases and J by 2 bases, with 17 bases left in between. This CDR3 spans 16 amino acids. CDR1 is MNHNY and CDR2 is SVGAGI in the germline V gene (reference sequence).

The chain combines TRBV6-5 with TRBJ1-2; D is undetermined. This CDR3 has 13 amino acids. V lost 0 bases, J lost 7 bases, and 9 bases lay in between. Germline CDR1 is MNHEY and CDR2 is SVGAGI. The CDR3 region has the DNA TGTGCCAGCAGTTACTCGGGAAGAGGTGGCTACACCTTC. It is translated as CASSYSGRGGYTF.

J is TRBJ2-5 and V is TRBV12-5; D possibly corresponds to TRBD2 (7 bases). Germline assignment: CDR1 LGHNT and CDR2 FRNRAP. The CDR3 has 15 residues. The V end lost 4 bases, the J end lost 5 bases, and 17 bases lay between the germline ends. The CDR3 protein is CASGSSRGAGETQYF. CDR3 bases: TGTGCTAGTGGTTCTTCTCGGGGGGCGGGGGAGACCCAGTACTTC.

This chain joins TRBV4-1 and TRBJ2-1; D may correspond to TRBD1 or TRBD2 (6 bases each). The CDR3 sequence is 15 residues long. The V end lost 7 bases, the J end lost 2 bases, and 15 bases lay between the germline ends. Germline values: CDR1 MGHRA, CDR2 YSYEKL. This chain's CDR3 is CASTPTGRTYNEQFF. In nucleotides, the CDR3 is TGCGCCAGCACCCCCACAGGGAGGACCTACAATGAGCAGTTCTTC.

The V gene is TRBV20-1, the J gene TRBJ2-1; tentative D call: TRBD1 (6 bases). CDR1 is DFQATT, CDR2 SNEGSKA, per germline (reference sequence). The CDR3 loop spans 14 amino acids. V dropped 8 bases and J dropped 8 bases, with 22 bases sitting between them. For the CDR3, the DNA is TGCAGTTCCTTCAAGGGGACAAAACGTCATGAGCAGTTCTTC. It yields the protein CSSFKGTKRHEQFF.

CDR3 loop: CASSGRTSGVTYEQYF. The CDR3 nucleotides are TGTGCCAGCAGCGGCCGGACTAGCGGGGTAACCTACGAGCAGTACTTC. The rearrangement uses TRBV5-4 and TRBJ2-7; 12 bases align to TRBD2. Unmatched junction bases numbered 7, after V lost 4 bases and J lost 2 bases. The germline V gene encodes CDR1 SGHNT and CDR2 YYREEE (reference sequence). The CDR3 runs to 16 residues.

The V and J genes are TRBV7-9 and TRBJ2-1; TRBD2 agrees at 14 bases. The CDR3 totals 18 residues. Per the germline V gene, CDR1 is SEHNR and CDR2 is FQNEAQ (reference sequence). V was clipped by 6 bases and J by 2 bases; unmatched bases: 9. CDR3 nucleotide sequence: TGTGCCAGCAGTCCTGGGACTAGCGGGGGAGGAACCTACAATGAGCAGTTCTTC. This codes for CASSPGTSGGGTYNEQFF. Together with reference TRBV7-9 and TRBJ2-1, the CDR3 gives the full variable domain: DTGVSQNPRHKITKRGQNVTFRCDPISEHNRLYWYRQTLGQGPEFLTYFQNEAQLEKSRLLSDRFSAERPKGSFSTLEIQRTEQGDSAMYLCASSPGTSGGGTYNEQFFGPGTRLTVL.

This clonotype was recorded at least ten times. The chain combines TRBV6-6 with TRBJ1-5, with D possibly being TRBD1 (5 bases). Trimming took off 4 bases at V and 0 bases at J, with 13 bases between the two ends. The length of the CDR3 is 16 residues. CDR1 is MNHNY, CDR2 SVGAGI, per germline (reference sequence). CDR3 sequence: CASSSFGTYSNQPQHF. The CDR3 nucleotides are TGTGCCAGCAGTTCATTCGGGACTTATAGCAATCAGCCCCAGCATTTT.

The chain couples TRBV10-3 to TRBJ2-3; TRBD1 matches at 9 bases. Germline-derived CDR1 and CDR2 are ENHRY and SYGVKD. J lost 5 bases, V lost 2 bases, and 11 bases had no gene match. The CDR3 runs 17 residues. CDR3: CAISESGGQGGGDTQYF. In DNA, the CDR3 is TGTGCCATCAGTGAGAGTGGGGGACAGGGAGGTGGAGATACGCAGTATTTT.

The rearrangement links TRBV9 to TRBJ2-3, with D perhaps matching TRBD1 (5 bases). This CDR3 is built from 16 residues. Trimming cost V 2 bases and J 3 bases, with 16 bases left between them. Germline assignment: CDR1 SGDLS and CDR2 YYNGEE. This CDR3 reads CASSVPPGISTDTQYF. Here the CDR3 DNA reads TGTGCCAGCAGCGTCCCGCCAGGGATTTCGACAGATACGCAGTATTTT.

The rearrangement joins TRBV9 to TRBJ2-7; D is undetermined. The V and J ends lost 0 bases and 5 bases respectively, with 18 bases between them. The CDR3 length is 16 residues. CDR1 SGDLS and CDR2 YYNGEE come from the germline V gene. The CDR3 reads CASSVVSGSNLNEQYF. The DNA for the CDR3 is TGTGCCAGCAGCGTAGTATCGGGCTCTAACCTCAACGAGCAGTACTTC.

This clonotype was seen once. The chain recombines TRBV3-1 with TRBJ2-5; 11 bases map to TRBD2. CDR1 is LGHDT and CDR2 is YNNKEL in the germline V gene (reference sequence). The junction had 7 bases not matched to a gene; V was cut back by 5 bases and J by 5 bases. The CDR3 has 15 residues. The CDR3: CASSTRLAGHETQYF. In DNA, the CDR3 is TGTGCCAGCAGCACTCGACTAGCGGGGCATGAGACCCAGTACTTC.

The chain recombines TRBV6-2 or TRBV6-3 with TRBJ1-5; D may be TRBD1 (6 bases). The CDR3 spans 15 residues. The ends were cut back, 2 bases at V and 1 base at J, with 9 bases in the middle. CDR1 is MNHEY and CDR2 is SVGEGT in the germline V gene. The CDR3 spells CASSYGQSSNQPQHF. The CDR3, as DNA: TGTGCCAGCAGTTACGGACAGTCCAGCAATCAGCCCCAGCATTTT.

This rearrangement joins TRBV7-6 to TRBJ2-3; TRBD2 agrees at 10 bases. This CDR3 is 15 amino acids long. From germline, CDR1 is SGHVS and CDR2 FNYEAQ. The ends lost 3 bases at V and 5 bases at J; junction bases unmatched: 5. The CDR3, as DNA: TGTGCCAGCAGCTTTAGCGGGGGGCTGGAAGATACGCAGTATTTT. Its translation: CASSFSGGLEDTQYF. The full variable domain, rest sourced from reference TRBV7-6 and TRBJ2-3, is GAGVSQSPRYKVTKRGQDVALRCDPISGHVSLYWYRQALGQGPEFLTYFNYEAQQDKSGLPNDRFSAERPEGSISTLTIQRTEQRDSAMYRCASSFSGGLEDTQYFGPGTRLTVL.

The chain combines TRBV5-1 with TRBJ2-4; a weak D match, TRBD1 (5 bases). The J call is uncertain, as TRBJ2-7 better fits the DNA end. Per the germline V gene, CDR1 is SGHRS and CDR2 is YFSETQ. The CDR3 spans 15 residues. This chain's CDR3 is CASSLAETALYEQYF. As DNA, the CDR3 is TGCGCCAGCAGCTTGGCCGAGACAGCACTTTACGAGCAGTACTTC.

Comments on this clonotype: At one end, the junction sequence differs from germline, possibly due to a read error. The V gene is TRBV28, the J gene TRBJ2-7, with D perhaps matching TRBD1 or TRBD2 (6 bases each). Germline loops: CDR1 MDHEN, CDR2 SYDVKM. CDR3 length: 15 amino acids. The CDR3 region has the DNA TGTGTCAGCGGCCCTGGAGGGACATCATCCTACGAGCAGTACTTC. This gives the protein CVSGPGGTSSYEQYF.

This clonotype was seen many times. The chain uses TRBV12-3 or TRBV12-4 and TRBJ1-1; unclear D gene. The CDR3 contains 13 residues. V shed 0 bases and J shed 1 base, with 3 bases lying between them. CDR3 DNA: TGTGCCAGCAGTTTAGCGGGGAACACTGAAGCTTTCTTT. The encoded protein is CASSLAGNTEAFF.

The chain recombines TRBV7-9 with TRBJ2-3; D is undetermined. From germline, CDR1 is SEHNR and CDR2 FQNEAQ (reference sequence). The V gene lost 2 bases and the J gene lost 4 bases, with 10 bases spanning the gap. The CDR3 consists of 14 residues. The CDR3 DNA reads TGTGCCAGCAGCTTAAGCGAGGTCCCAGATACGCAGTATTTT. Its translation: CASSLSEVPDTQYF.

The rearrangement joins TRBV29-1 to TRBJ2-1; D might be TRBD2 (6 bases). This CDR3 is built from 14 residues. Germline V CDR1 and CDR2: SQVTM, ANQGSEA. Between the trimmed V and J ends, which lost 6 bases and 4 bases, there was a span of 16 bases. CDR3: CSVPRTGEYNEQFF. In DNA form, the CDR3 reads TGCAGCGTCCCCCGGACGGGAGAGTACAATGAGCAGTTCTTC.